The 9 T cell receptor beta chains reported below all come from one sample, sequenced in a study of blood T cell repertoires in COVID-19. Sequencing was performed with immunoSEQ multiplex PCR; in TCRdb, only in-frame clones are kept and a portion is missing. The table lists roughly 150,000 clones, more than 90% of them singletons. Sequenced material: peripheral blood. The receptors were sampled from a man between 60 and 75 years old with active or convalescent COVID-19.

The chain has TRBV18 and TRBJ1-2, with D possibly matching TRBD1 (5 bases). This CDR3 is 14 amino acids long. Trimming removed 1 base from V and 6 bases from J, with 12 bases in between. CDR1 and CDR2 (germline): KGHSH, LQKENI. DNA of the CDR3: TGTGCCAGCTCACCACTCTCCAGGGATGATGGCTACACCTTC. Protein product: CASSPLSRDDGYTF.

In DNA, the CDR3 is TGCGCCAGCAGTCGCGACCGGGACAGGGGAGAAAAACTGTTTTTT. Translating gives CASSRDRDRGEKLFF. The rearrangement links TRBV5-1 to TRBJ1-4; TRBD1 matches at 10 bases. This CDR3 has 15 residues. Trimming cost V 5 bases and J 8 bases; bases outside gene matches: 9. Germline V gives CDR1 SGHRS, CDR2 YFSETQ.

This chain links TRBV12-3 or TRBV12-4 with TRBJ2-7; D remains unclear. CDR3 size: 12 residues. V lost 5 bases, J lost 0 bases, and 5 bases lay in between. The CDR3 here is CASSPSSYEQYF. CDR3 in DNA: TGTGCCAGCAGTCCCTCCTCCTACGAGCAGTACTTC.

In DNA form, the CDR3 reads TGTGCCAGCAGGCAGACCGGGACAGGAGCCTACGAGCAGTACTTC. It is translated as CASRQTGTGAYEQYF. This chain connects TRBV5-6 to TRBJ2-7, with 8 bases aligning to TRBD1. With V trimmed by 5 bases and J by 2 bases, 9 bases remained unmatched. This CDR3 has 15 residues. From germline, CDR1 is SGHDT and CDR2 YYEEEE.

The V and J genes are TRBV9 and TRBJ2-3; no firm D call. This CDR3 spans 14 amino acids. V was clipped by 4 bases and J by 5 bases, with 14 bases between them. Germline CDR1 and CDR2: SGDLS and YYNGEE. Written as DNA, the CDR3 is TGTGCCAGCAGCCGATATACGTCCGGAGATACGCAGTATTTT. Encoded protein: CASSRYTSGDTQYF.

This CDR3 reads CSASRGREQYF. CDR3 sequence (DNA): TGCAGTGCTAGTCGTGGGCGCGAGCAGTACTTC. The rearrangement uses TRBV20-1 and TRBJ2-7; no reliable D call. CDR3 length equals 11 residues. V shed 3 bases and J shed 6 bases, with 9 bases lying between them. CDR1 and CDR2 from the germline V gene are DFQATT and SNEGSKA (reference sequence).

This chain joins TRBV19 and TRBJ2-1; no firm D call. V was clipped by 2 bases and J by 4 bases, with 15 bases between them. The germline CDR1 and CDR2 sequences are LNHDA and SQIVND (reference sequence). This CDR3 has 16 amino acids. The CDR3 DNA follows: TGTGCCAGTAGTATAACCGTAGTATATCCATACAATGAGCAGTTCTTC. It specifies CASSITVVYPYNEQFF.

This clone was observed a single time. V is TRBV20-1 and J is TRBJ1-2, with 7 bases that match TRBD1. Unmatched junction bases numbered 11, after V lost 8 bases and J lost 11 bases. CDR1 is DFQATT and CDR2 is SNEGSKA in the germline V gene (reference sequence). This CDR3 comprises 11 residues. Here the CDR3 DNA reads TGCAGTCCTATTACAGGGGAGACGTACACCTTC. It specifies CSPITGETYTF.

The chain joins TRBV5-1 to TRBJ2-7, with D unclear. The germline CDR1 and CDR2 sequences are SGHRS and YFSETQ. With 0 bases removed from V and 0 bases from J, the gap between germline ends came to 7 bases. This CDR3 has 14 amino acids. As DNA, the CDR3 is TGCGCCAGCAGCTTGGTTGCACTCTCCTACGAGCAGTACTTC. This gives the protein CASSLVALSYEQYF.